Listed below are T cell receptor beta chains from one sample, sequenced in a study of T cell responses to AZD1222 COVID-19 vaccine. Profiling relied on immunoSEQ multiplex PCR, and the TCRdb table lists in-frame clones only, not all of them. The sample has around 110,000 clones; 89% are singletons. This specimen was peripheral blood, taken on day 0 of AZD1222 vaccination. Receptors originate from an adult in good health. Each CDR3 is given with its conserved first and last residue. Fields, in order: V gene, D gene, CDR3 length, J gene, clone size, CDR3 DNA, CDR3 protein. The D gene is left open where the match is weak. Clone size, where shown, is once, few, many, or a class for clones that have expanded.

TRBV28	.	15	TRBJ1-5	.	TGTGCCAGCAGCTCCCCGACAAGTAGCAATCAGCCCCAGCATTTT	CASSSPTSSNQPQHF
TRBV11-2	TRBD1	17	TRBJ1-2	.	TGTGCCAGCAGCTTAGATATGCTGGGACAGCGATACTATGGCTACACCTTC	CASSLDMLGQRYYGYTF
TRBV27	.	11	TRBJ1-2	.	TGTGCCAGCAGTGGCTTGTATGGCTACACCTTC	CASSGLYGYTF
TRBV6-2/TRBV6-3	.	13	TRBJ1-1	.	TGTGCCAGCAGTTACGGCAGGAACACTGAAGCTTTCTTT	CASSYGRNTEAFF
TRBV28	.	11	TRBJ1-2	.	TGTGCCAGCGGTCAGGGGTATGGCTACACCTTC	CASGQGYGYTF
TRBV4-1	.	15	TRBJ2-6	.	TGCGCCAGCAGCACCTTAGGATCTGGGGCCAACGTCCTGACTTTC	CASSTLGSGANVLTF
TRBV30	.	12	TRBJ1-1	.	TGTGCCTGGCGACAGGAGAACACTGAAGCTTTCTTT	CAWRQENTEAFF
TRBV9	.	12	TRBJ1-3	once	TGTGCCAGCAGCAACTCTGGAAACACCATATATTTT	CASSNSGNTIYF
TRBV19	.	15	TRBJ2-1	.	TGTGCCAGTAGTATCCGAGTTACCTCCTACAATGAGCAGTTCTTC	CASSIRVTSYNEQFF
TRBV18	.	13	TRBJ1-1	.	TGTGCCAGCTCACAACAGAGCCGGACTGAAGCTTTCTTT	CASSQQSRTEAFF
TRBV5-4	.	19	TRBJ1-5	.	TGTGCCAGCAGCTTGGCGTCTTTGGTGGGAGGGCGGCCTAATCAGCCCCAGCATTTT	CASSLASLVGGRPNQPQHF
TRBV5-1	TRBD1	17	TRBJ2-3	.	TGCGCCAGCAGCCACAACTCTGGACAGGCCGGCACAGATACGCAGTATTTT	CASSHNSGQAGTDTQYF
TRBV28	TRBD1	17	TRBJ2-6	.	TGTGCCAGCAGAGCGGGACAGGGCTCCTCTGGGGCCAACGTCCTGACTTTC	CASRAGQGSSGANVLTF
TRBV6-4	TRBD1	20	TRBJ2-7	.	TGTGCCAGCAGTGACGCGAACGAGACAGGGGTGATTTTTCGTGGCCGCGAGCAGTACTTC	CASSDANETGVIFRGREQYF
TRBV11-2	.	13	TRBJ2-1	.	TGTGCCAGCAGCTTAGTCTACTCCAATGAGCAGTTCTTC	CASSLVYSNEQFF
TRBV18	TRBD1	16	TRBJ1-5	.	TGTGCCAGCTCACCTCCAGGGACAGGTAGGAATCAGCCCCAGCATTTT	CASSPPGTGRNQPQHF
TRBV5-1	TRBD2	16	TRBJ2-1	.	TGCGCCAGCAGCCCCCCCCTGGCGGGAGTGGGGGTTGAGCAGTTCTTC	CASSPPLAGVGVEQFF
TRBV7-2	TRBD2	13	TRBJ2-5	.	TGTGCCAGCAGCCCGGGACTAGAGGAGACCCAGTACTTC	CASSPGLEETQYF
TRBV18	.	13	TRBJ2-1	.	TGTGCCAGCTCACATACAGAGTACAATGAGCAGTTCTTC	CASSHTEYNEQFF